These 24 T cell receptor beta chains were sequenced from one sample in a study of T cell repertoires in cytomegalovirus infection. Their specific antigens are unknown. Each CDR3 protein gets one entry after TCRdb re-called the reads with MiXCR. The data show 100,000 to 150,000 distinct CDR3 sequences, 20% to 30% seen once. Input material: PBMCs, sequenced either directly or after in vitro stimulation (not recorded which). The origin of the receptors is a human donor in good health (CMV status not recorded). Some clones in this sample may be carry-over from other donors' samples.

This chain links TRBV2 with TRBJ2-3; D might be TRBD1 (5 bases). The CDR3 is 16 amino acids. The V gene's germline CDR1 is SNHLY and CDR2 FYNNEI. The V gene lost 2 bases and the J gene lost 0 bases, with 12 bases spanning the gap. The CDR3 here is CASSEQGLTSTDTQYF. The CDR3 bases are TGTGCCAGCAGTGAACAGGGCCTCACTAGCACAGATACGCAGTATTTT.

V is TRBV6-1 and J is TRBJ1-1; no reliable D call. Germline CDR1 is MNHNS and CDR2 is SASEGT. This CDR3 spans 13 amino acids. Deletions cut 6 bases from V and 0 bases from J, with 8 bases between. The DNA for the CDR3 is TGTGCCAGCAGGGAGAACATGAACACTGAAGCTTTCTTT. This codes for CASRENMNTEAFF.

This clonotype came up a few times. The CDR3 sequence is CASSTGGSGRNEQFF. CDR3 nucleotide sequence: TGCGCCAGCAGCACCGGCGGGAGTGGTCGCAATGAGCAGTTCTTC. The chain combines TRBV4-3 with TRBJ2-1; 7 bases agree with TRBD2. V lost 5 bases, J lost 6 bases, and 10 bases stayed unmatched. This CDR3 region has 15 residues. Germline CDR1 reads LGHNA; CDR2 reads YSLEER.

The CDR3, as DNA: TGTGCCAGCAGTCGAGCGGAGGGGGGCTCGGGAAACACCATATATTTT. Its protein product is CASSRAEGGSGNTIYF. The rearrangement uses TRBV7-2 and TRBJ1-3; possible D gene TRBD1, 6 bases. V lost 6 bases, J lost 4 bases, and 19 bases lay in between. The CDR3 consists of 16 residues. Germline V gives CDR1 SGHTA, CDR2 FQGNSA.

The sample holds many counts of this clonotype. V and J are TRBV7-9 and TRBJ2-3; the D gene is possibly TRBD2 (6 bases). Trimming took 5 bases from V and 1 from J, leaving 16 bases between them. The CDR3 runs 16 residues. Per the germline V gene, CDR1 is SEHNR and CDR2 is FQNEAQ (reference sequence). CDR3 nucleotides: TGTGCCAGCAGCCAACCTGGCGGGATGGGCACAGATACGCAGTATTTT. Its protein product is CASSQPGGMGTDTQYF.

The chain links TRBV5-4 to TRBJ2-7, with D tentatively TRBD1 (6 bases). Germline loops: CDR1 SGHNT, CDR2 YYREEE (reference sequence). Trimming removed 1 base at V and 1 base at J, with 24 bases between. The CDR3 runs 19 residues. Here the CDR3 reads CASSLTSVKQGGWSYEQYV. CDR3 sequence (DNA): TGTGCCAGCAGCTTGACCTCTGTAAAACAGGGCGGATGGTCCTACGAGCAGTACGTC.

V is TRBV19 and J is TRBJ1-1, with a tentative D call TRBD1 (5 bases). The length of the CDR3 is 15 residues. Germline CDR1 is LNHDA and CDR2 is SQIVND (reference sequence). The V end was cut by 1 base, the J end by 2 bases, with 11 bases between. The DNA for the CDR3 is TGTGCCAGTAGTATAGGGGGACTTATTAACACTGAAGCTTTCTTT. Translating gives CASSIGGLINTEAFF.

This chain uses TRBV7-8 with TRBJ2-1, with 10 bases that match TRBD2. The CDR3 has 19 amino acids. Germline CDR1 reads SGHVS; CDR2 reads FQNEAQ. J gave up 0 bases and V 1 base, and 9 bases lay outside the gene matches. The DNA of the CDR3 is TGTGCCAGCAGCTTAGGGGGTGTAGCGGGAGGAAGCTCCTACAATGAGCAGTTCTTC. This codes for CASSLGGVAGGSSYNEQFF. Using reference TRBV7-8 and TRBJ2-1 for the parts outside the CDR3, the full variable domain is GAGVSQSPRYKVAKRGQDVALRCDPISGHVSLFWYQQALGQGPEFLTYFQNEAQLDKSGLPSDRFFAERPEGSVSTLKIQRTQQEDSAVYLCASSLGGVAGGSSYNEQFFGPGTRLTVL.

This chain connects TRBV6-2 or TRBV6-3 to TRBJ1-5; no clear D gene. V was shortened by 2 bases and J by 1 base, with 18 bases between the two germline ends. Germline V lookup: CDR1 MNHEY, CDR2 SVGEGT. The CDR3 consists of 18 residues. DNA of the CDR3: TGTGCCAGCAGTTACCCACTTTCATCACGGGGAAGCAATCAGCCCCAGCATTTT. Its protein product is CASSYPLSSRGSNQPQHF.

J is TRBJ2-4 and V is TRBV6-2 or TRBV6-3, with 11 bases fitting TRBD2. Trimming removed 8 bases from V and 0 bases from J; junction bases left unmatched: 9. Germline V gene sequence: CDR1 MNHEY, CDR2 SVGEGT. The CDR3 contains 17 residues. Written as DNA, the CDR3 is TGTGCCAGCCAAGATCCGGGACTAGCGGCAGCCAAAAACATTCAGTACTTC. Its translation: CASQDPGLAAAKNIQYF.

The chain is built from TRBV30 and TRBJ1-3; D gene unclear. Germline-derived CDR1 and CDR2 are GTSNPN and SVGIG (reference sequence). The V end lost 4 bases, the J end lost 1 base, and 14 bases lay between the germline ends. The CDR3 spans 15 residues. The CDR3 spells CAWNPGQPSGNTIYF. The CDR3 DNA sequence: TGTGCCTGGAACCCCGGCCAGCCATCTGGAAACACCATATATTTT.

The chain carries TRBV19 and TRBJ1-5; D uncertain. Per germline, CDR1 LNHDA and CDR2 SQIVND (reference sequence). The CDR3 sequence is 14 residues long. V was clipped by 3 bases and J by 2 bases, with 8 bases between them. CDR3 amino acids: CASSMIVGNQPQHF. DNA of the CDR3: TGTGCCAGTAGTATGATCGTCGGCAATCAGCCCCAGCATTTT.

The chain uses TRBV24-1 and TRBJ1-2; D remains unclear. CDR1 is KGHDR and CDR2 is SFDVKD in the germline V gene. The V end lost 6 bases, the J end lost 4 bases, and 11 bases lay between the germline ends. The CDR3 spans 13 residues. In DNA, the CDR3 is TGTGCCACCAGTCTTACGGGCGGCTATGGCTACACCTTC. The encoded protein is CATSLTGGYGYTF.

The chain uses TRBV7-6 and TRBJ1-1, with D maybe TRBD1 (6 bases). CDR3 size: 15 residues. Trimming shortened V by 3 bases and J by 1 base, and 12 bases separated the two germline ends. The germline V gene encodes CDR1 SGHVS and CDR2 FNYEAQ. The CDR3 DNA is TGTGCCAGCAGCTTCCCTCAGGGGCCGAACACTGAAGCTTTCTTT. Translating gives CASSFPQGPNTEAFF.

The V and J genes are TRBV27 and TRBJ2-7; 11 bases fit TRBD2. The CDR3 loop spans 15 amino acids. The V gene end was trimmed by 5 bases and the J gene end by 4 bases; junction bases not matched to a gene: 7. Germline CDR1 is MNHEY and CDR2 is SMNVEV (reference sequence). In DNA, the CDR3 is TGTGCCAGCAGTGCCATAGCGGGAGGGCCTTACGAGCAGTACGTC. This translates into CASSAIAGGPYEQYV.

This clonotype occurred many times. This chain uses TRBV7-2 with TRBJ2-5; D remains unclear. V lost 1 base to trimming and J lost 4 bases, with 4 bases between them. The CDR3 length is 12 residues. Germline values: CDR1 SGHTA, CDR2 FQGNSA. The CDR3 is CASSLDRETQYF. In DNA form, the CDR3 reads TGTGCCAGCAGCTTAGATCGAGAGACCCAGTACTTC.

This clonotype was observed a few times. The chain couples TRBV27 to TRBJ2-1; D is possibly TRBD2 (6 bases). Looked up from germline, CDR1 is MNHEY and CDR2 is SMNVEV (reference sequence). V lost 3 bases and J 6 bases, leaving 9 bases between the germline ends. This CDR3 has 13 amino acids. Here the CDR3 DNA reads TGTGCCAGCAGTTTTCTGGGGGGCAATGAGCAGTTCTTC. It yields the protein CASSFLGGNEQFF.

This clonotype was seen only a few times. The DNA for the CDR3 is TGTGCCAGCAGTTACGCAGGGTGGAACACTGAAGCTTTCTTT. It codes for CASSYAGWNTEAFF. V gene TRBV6-8 combines with J gene TRBJ1-1; possible D gene TRBD1, 5 bases. The germline gives CDR1 MNHGY, CDR2 SAAAGT. CDR3 length: 14 amino acids. The V and J ends lost 2 bases and 1 base respectively, with 8 bases between them.

The chain combines TRBV7-7 with TRBJ2-1; D is undetermined. V lost 5 bases to trimming and J lost 5 bases, with 16 bases between them. The CDR3 consists of 15 residues. The germline V gene has CDR1 SSHAT and CDR2 FNYEAQ (reference sequence). The CDR3 region is CASSPGPGSDNEQFF. CDR3 nucleotide sequence: TGTGCCAGCAGCCCTGGACCCGGGTCCGACAATGAGCAGTTCTTC.

The chain carries TRBV11-2 and TRBJ2-1, with D possibly matching TRBD1 (6 bases). The CDR3 has 15 amino acids. Germline CDR1 SGHAT, CDR2 FQNNGV. The ends were cut back, 5 bases at V and 7 bases at J, with 18 bases in the middle. CDR3 loop: CASSPLAYRVNEQFF. The CDR3 nucleotides are TGTGCCAGCAGCCCCTTAGCCTACAGGGTAAATGAGCAGTTCTTC.

This clonotype was detected a few times. The CDR3, as DNA: TGTGCCAGCAGCCAAGATTATGGGTTTAACTATGGCTACACCTTC. Encoded protein: CASSQDYGFNYGYTF. The genes are TRBV4-2 and TRBJ1-2; D unclear. Germline V lookup: CDR1 LGHNA, CDR2 YNFKEQ. V lost 0 bases to trimming and J lost 1 base, with 9 bases between them. The length of the CDR3 is 15 residues.

This clonotype has a count of ten or more. This chain connects TRBV7-8 to TRBJ1-5; weak D call: TRBD1 (5 bases). The CDR3 sequence is 15 residues long. Germline CDR1 and CDR2: SGHVS and FQNEAQ. V lost 6 bases and J 4 bases, leaving 16 bases between the germline ends. The CDR3 DNA reads as TGTGCCAGCAGTTCCGGCAGGGAATTGAATCAGCCCCAGCATTTT. Its protein is CASSSGRELNQPQHF.

This clonotype appeared many times. The J gene is TRBJ2-2, the V gene TRBV28; 9 positions match TRBD1. This CDR3 has 14 amino acids. J lost 8 bases, V lost 4 bases, and 5 bases had no gene match. CDR1 is MDHEN and CDR2 is SYDVKM in the germline V gene. CDR3: CASSSDRGLGELFF. CDR3 in DNA: TGTGCCAGCAGTTCGGACAGGGGCCTTGGGGAGCTGTTTTTT.

This rearrangement joins TRBV7-3 to TRBJ2-1; TRBD1 matches 7 bases. The CDR3 loop spans 15 amino acids. Trimming took 5 bases from V and 1 from J; bases not matched to a gene: 5. The germline gives CDR1 SGHTA, CDR2 FQGTGA. Here the CDR3 reads CASSNKQGSYNEQFF. The CDR3 DNA reads TGTGCCAGCAGCAACAAACAGGGGTCCTACAATGAGCAGTTCTTC.